There are a few counts of the clone carrying this T cell receptor (beta chain). What it recognizes is unknown. Healthy individuals of Caucasian origin from Russia, aged about 6 to 95, served as donors. Extracted total RNA amounted to at least 6 micrograms for each sample. Together with a sample-barcoded 5' primer, a J-beta primer mix was included in a second PCR lasting about 6 to 12 cycles. Each CDR3 protein is one row after TCRdb ran MiXCR on the 5' RACE reads. The sample includes 950,000 to 1,200,000 distinct CDR3 sequences, under 40% of them seen just once. This sample is part of a study of blood T cells in healthy people across ages. Study-wide findings and caveats: PBMCs that were unsorted prevented a conclusive naive versus antigen-experienced comparison.

The CDR3 is 13 residues long. Germline V gives CDR1 MNHNS, CDR2 SASEGT. The V gene lost 7 bases and the J gene lost 4 bases, with 11 bases spanning the gap. The chain carries TRBV6-1 and TRBJ1-5; no clear D. Sequenced: blood. The sequence was obtained from a young man in good health. The CDR3 reads CASIGVPNQPQHF. The CDR3, as DNA: TGTGCCAGCATCGGGGTACCAAATCAGCCCCAGCATTTT.